This T cell receptor beta chain was sequenced during a study of Graves' ophthalmopathy and Graves' hyperthyroidism (dated by TCRdb to between 2017 and 2018). About the investigation overall: Peripheral blood was collected at initial diagnosis, before any treatment. To tell Graves' ophthalmopathy apart from Graves' hyperthyroidism, and to predict which patients would progress to ophthalmopathy, the study relied on TCR beta repertoire signatures. An independent validation cohort comprised some 19 hyperthyroidism patients and over 15 patients who later progressed from hyperthyroidism to ophthalmopathy. A discovery set of 95 to 100 patients (roughly 41 ophthalmopathy, 57 stable hyperthyroidism) was enrolled to explore V-J signatures distinguishing ophthalmopathy from hyperthyroidism. Following sample collection, hyperthyroidism patients were given methimazole at a starting dose of 30 mg daily, and ophthalmopathy patients were given high-dose intravenous methylprednisolone. In total, 135 blood samples were TCR-sequenced: some 40 ophthalmopathy, approximately 75 hyperthyroidism and about 17 hyperthyroidism-to-ophthalmopathy patients. The 85 to 100 discovery patients were randomly split 7:3 into training and test sets. In several hyperthyroidism patients, the T-cell repertoire of thyroid tissue was compared with the T-cell repertoire of blood.

Hyperthyroidism was defined as stable when no progression to ophthalmopathy occurred within 18 months of follow-up. Patients with hyperthyroidism were aged 18 to 65 years, had been newly diagnosed, and had a disease duration of less than 2 months. Patients were excluded if they had other autoimmune diseases, uncontrolled infections, pregnancy or lactation. Clinical symptoms, serum thyroxine, TRAb, thyroid ultrasound and orbital computed tomography were used for diagnosis. PBMCs were isolated from more than 9 ml of fresh peripheral blood by Ficoll-Paque density gradient centrifugation. Trizol reagent was used to extract the total RNA, and its quality was then checked on an Agilent 2100 Bioanalyzer. Results and caveats for the whole study, not just this receptor: No statistical method was used to predetermine the sample size, and group allocation was not hidden from the investigators. Most of the expanded thyroid clonotypes with a frequency above 0.001 were also detected in blood, and it was suggested that the thyroid immune response may be reflected by blood repertoires. Ophthalmopathy was separated from stable hyperthyroidism by the 13-signature model with around 89% sensitivity and around 81% specificity in cross-validation and with 80%/75% in the test set. In validation, the model predicted ophthalmopathy progression with roughly 68% sensitivity and approximately 72% specificity; about a dozen predicted patients were CT-confirmed with GO in a median of around 6 months.

This clonotype appeared a few times. Its antigen is currently not known. Base qualities are not recorded, but no much larger clone differs from it by a single base. V is shortened by 5 bases, J by 11 bases, and the region joining them spans 15 bases. For CDR1 and CDR2, the germline V gene lists SGHAT and FQNNGV. The CDR3 covers 12 residues, taking in both the cysteine and the phenylalanine. The entry retains the CDR3 DNA only, 36 bases that are in frame from base 1. For repertoire sequencing, the TCR beta CDR3 regions were amplified from RNA transcripts. The first round was an RT-PCR using HTBI primers with the Qiagen OneStep RT-PCR kit, and this first round was followed by a second-round multiplex PCR, then size selection and purification. Libraries were sequenced on an Illumina HiSeq2000 using paired-end 100 bp reads. On the study's bioinformatics: SOAPnuke was used for read processing, and reads with adapters, uncalled bases, a mean Phred below 15, or no exact constant-primer or identifier match were discarded. High-quality paired reads were merged with COPE v1.2.5. Clonotypes were defined as unique nucleotide sequences and were aligned to IMGT TRB V, D and J references using MiTCR v1.1. Analysis was restricted to V-J combinations with a frequency above 0.0001, which covered about 99% of repertoires. A TCR clonal expansion and chaos score per V-J combination was defined as the ratio of F50 clonal expansion to chaos observed in the TCRdist matrix. Welch's t-statistics and random forest were used to reduce features to more than ten V-J combinations, which were fed into a naive Bayes classifier. The Morisita-Horn index was used to measure how similar the thyroid and blood repertoires were. TCRdb reanalyzed the raw reads on its own, using fastp at Q25 for trimming and MiXCR for clone calling, and kept in-frame beta chains. Entries are consolidated by CDR3 protein sequence, retaining the most common genes and DNA. V and J calls and clone size were set by TCRdb, not the authors. The sample table records about 620,000 distinct CDR3 sequences; about a fifth of these occur just once. The ten largest clonotypes hold 7.1% of the sample.

This sequence was found in a woman between 18 and 29 years old with stable Graves' hyperthyroidism. Some clones in this sample may be carry-over from other donors' samples. Donor details come from another sample of the same person, matched by shared clones. Input material: peripheral blood. The chain was built from TRBV11-2 and TRBJ1-1; matching of 6 bases hints at TRBD1 as the D gene. DNA sequence: TGTGCCAGCAGCCACTGGACGGGGGGCGCTTTCTTT. Its protein reads: CASSHWTGGAFF.